Below, 14 T cell receptor beta chains from the same sample are listed, as sequenced in a study of T cell responses to AZD1222 COVID-19 vaccine. Measured with immunoSEQ multiplex PCR; TCRdb has only the in-frame clones, and not every one. This table has 180,000 or so clones, approximately 90% appearing once. Sequences were derived from peripheral blood, sampled 28 days after the second AZD1222 dose. Receptor source: an adult who received the AZD1222 COVID-19 vaccine.

The table lists this clone with a few counts. The chain is built from TRBV19 and TRBJ1-2; D gene ambiguous. Germline V CDR1 and CDR2: LNHDA, SQIVND (reference sequence). V dropped 1 base and J dropped 1 base, with 7 bases sitting between them. This CDR3 is built from 14 residues. CDR3 DNA sequence: TGTGCCAGTAGTATAGGGCCCTTTAACTATGGCTACACCTTC. It yields the protein CASSIGPFNYGYTF.

V is TRBV2 and J is TRBJ1-4; D gene uncertain. CDR1 SNHLY and CDR2 FYNNEI come from the germline V gene. The CDR3 length is 13 residues. V shed 7 bases and J shed 8 bases, with 14 bases lying between them. The CDR3 DNA reads as TGTGCCAGCATTAAACAGCAATGGGAAAAACTGTTTTTT. It specifies CASIKQQWEKLFF.

The V and J genes are TRBV3-1 (or the pseudogene TRBV3-2) and TRBJ2-1, with 8 bases lining up with TRBD1. Per the germline V gene, CDR1 is LGHDT and CDR2 is YNNKEL (reference sequence). V was pared by 3 bases and J by 4 bases, with 8 bases of the junction left unmatched. CDR3 length: 16 residues. CDR3 nucleotides: TGTGCCAGCAGCCATGTAGGACAGGGATCTTACAATGAGCAGTTCTTC. Translating gives CASSHVGQGSYNEQFF.

The CDR3 spells CATYRLAGGLGVTQYF. The CDR3 DNA follows: TGTGCCACCTATAGACTAGCGGGAGGCCTTGGGGTGACCCAGTACTTC. The chain is built from TRBV6-6 and TRBJ2-5, with TRBD2 identical over 13 bases. The V segment lost 10 bases and the J segment 7 bases; nucleotides outside the gene matches: 15. The CDR3 runs 16 residues. Germline loops: CDR1 MNHNY, CDR2 SVGAGI (reference sequence).

The V and J genes are TRBV2 and TRBJ1-3, with D maybe TRBD1 (5 bases). This CDR3 is 14 amino acids long. Between the trimmed V and J ends, which lost 6 bases and 0 bases, there was a span of 9 bases. Germline CDR1 reads SNHLY; CDR2 reads FYNNEI. The CDR3 DNA reads TGTGCCAGCAGGCCCGACAGCTCTGGAAACACCATATATTTT. This sequence encodes CASRPDSSGNTIYF.

This sequence joins TRBV7-9 and TRBJ1-1, with 7 bases aligning to TRBD1. CDR3 length equals 12 residues. J gave up 4 bases and V 4 bases, and 0 bases lay outside the gene matches. The germline gives CDR1 SEHNR, CDR2 FQNEAQ (reference sequence). The CDR3 reads CASSSGGTEAFF. CDR3 in DNA: TGTGCCAGCAGCTCAGGGGGCACTGAAGCTTTCTTT.

The chain employs TRBV5-1 and TRBJ1-1, with 7 bases aligning to TRBD1. Germline CDR1 and CDR2: SGHRS and YFSETQ. The CDR3 runs to 12 residues. The junction had 4 bases not matched to a gene; V was cut back by 5 bases and J by 6 bases. The CDR3 loop is CASRQGQAEAFF. CDR3 coding DNA: TGCGCCAGCAGACAGGGGCAAGCTGAAGCTTTCTTT. Based on the CDR3 plus reference TRBV5-1 and TRBJ1-1, the full variable domain is KAGVTQTPRYLIKTRGQQVTLSCSPISGHRSVSWYQQTPGQGLQFLFEYFSETQRNKGNFPGRFSGRQFSNSRSEMNVSTLELGDSALYLCASRQGQAEAFFGQGTRLTVV.

The sample holds a few counts of this clone. The chain couples TRBV3-1 (or the pseudogene TRBV3-2) to TRBJ2-5; 7 bases map to TRBD2. The CDR3 spans 14 residues. Trimming cost V 4 bases and J 2 bases; bases outside gene matches: 4. The germline V gene has CDR1 LGHDT and CDR2 YNNKEL (reference sequence). CDR3 coding DNA: TGTGCCAGCAGCCTGGGGGGACTACAAGAGACCCAGTACTTC. Translating gives CASSLGGLQETQYF.

The chain is built from TRBV27 and TRBJ2-1, with 8 bases matching TRBD2. CDR1 is MNHEY, CDR2 SMNVEV, per germline (reference sequence). This CDR3 contains 15 residues. Germline trimming cut 6 bases from V and 12 bases from J; bases unmatched to any gene: 16. The CDR3 sequence is CASSYQQTAGTRQFF. Written as DNA, the CDR3 is TGTGCCAGCAGCTACCAACAAACAGCCGGGACTAGGCAGTTCTTC.

The chain recombines TRBV18 with TRBJ2-3; TRBD2 aligns across 9 bases. The V and J ends lost 3 bases and 4 bases, in that order; junction bases with no gene match: 5. Germline CDR1 KGHSH, CDR2 LQKENI. This CDR3 spans 15 amino acids. CDR3: CASSPGGRAADTQYF. The CDR3 nucleotides are TGTGCCAGCTCACCCGGCGGGAGGGCCGCAGATACGCAGTATTTT.

This clone turned up a few times. The chain joins TRBV19 to TRBJ1-4, with D perhaps matching TRBD1 (6 bases). V lost 3 bases and J lost 5, with 10 bases in between. Germline V lookup: CDR1 LNHDA, CDR2 SQIVND (reference sequence). The CDR3 totals 14 residues. CDR3 DNA sequence: TGTGCCAGTAGTATCGGGGGGCAAAATGAAAAACTGTTTTTT. This encodes CASSIGGQNEKLFF.

The chain carries TRBV19 and TRBJ1-5; D is possibly TRBD1 (6 bases). Looked up from germline, CDR1 is LNHDA and CDR2 is SQIVND (reference sequence). Trimming removed 3 bases from V and 5 bases from J, with 8 bases in between. CDR3 length: 13 residues. The CDR3 DNA reads TGTGCCAGTAGTATGCAGGGGTATCAGCCCCAGCATTTT. Encoded protein: CASSMQGYQPQHF. Looking up the rest from reference TRBV19 and TRBJ1-5 gives the full variable domain: DGGITQSPKYLFRKEGQNVTLSCEQNLNHDAMYWYRQDPGQGLRLIYYSQIVNDFQKGDIAEGYSVSREKKESFPLTVTSAQKNPTAFYLCASSMQGYQPQHFGDGTRLSIL.

The chain is built from TRBV6-5 and TRBJ2-1; 8 bases align to TRBD2. The CDR3 consists of 15 residues. V gave up 6 bases and J gave up 7 bases; unmatched junction bases: 11. Germline V gene data show CDR1 as MNHEY and CDR2 as SVGAGI. CDR3 region: CASSPPRAGDNEQFF. The CDR3 region has the DNA TGTGCCAGCAGCCCACCTCGAGCGGGAGATAATGAGCAGTTCTTC.

The V gene is TRBV4-1, the J gene TRBJ1-3, with TRBD1 as a possible D gene (5 bases). Germline loops: CDR1 MGHRA, CDR2 YSYEKL. The CDR3 consists of 17 residues. The V end was cut by 5 bases, the J end by 0 bases, with 17 bases between. DNA of the CDR3: TGCGCCAGCAGCAACACGGGACGGTTGTTCTCTGGAAACACCATATATTTT. It translates to CASSNTGRLFSGNTIYF.